Below, 21 T cell receptor beta chains from the same sample are listed, as sequenced in a study of OX40 agonist ivuxolimab in advanced cancers. The method was the immunoSEQ multiplex PCR assay. TCRdb limited this immuneACCESS table to in-frame rearrangements with V and J called. A share of clones is missing; checked studies link under half to unresolved V genes, and the rest is unexplained. The sample table holds 65,000 or so clones, of which around 90% were seen once. Of the sample, around 0.78% is held by the ten largest clones. The specimen comprised CD4+ or CD8+ T cells sorted from blood, sampled in a trial of the OX40 agonist ivuxolimab. These receptors all come from an adult with an advanced solid tumor such as melanoma, head and neck, liver or kidney cancer.

The gene calls are TRBV6-5 and TRBJ1-1; possibly TRBD1 for D (6 bases). V dropped 1 base and J dropped 5 bases, with 8 bases sitting between them. Germline CDR1 is MNHEY and CDR2 is SVGAGI. The CDR3 covers 13 residues. Here the CDR3 reads CASSYFQGTEAFF. The DNA of the CDR3 is TGTGCCAGCAGTTACTTCCAGGGGACTGAAGCTTTCTTT.

V is TRBV27 and J is TRBJ2-3, with D tentatively TRBD1 (6 bases). CDR1 and CDR2 (germline): MNHEY, SMNVEV (reference sequence). Trimming pared 3 bases from V and 5 bases from J, leaving 6 bases between. The CDR3 loop spans 12 amino acids. The CDR3 sequence is CASSFRGDTQYF. For the CDR3, the DNA is TGTGCCAGCAGTTTCAGGGGAGATACGCAGTATTTT.

The rearrangement joins TRBV7-4 to TRBJ2-2, with D possibly matching TRBD1 (6 bases). Germline CDR1 SGHVT, CDR2 SQSDAQ. This CDR3 contains 16 residues. Trimming left V 4 bases short and J 2 bases short, with 14 bases between. DNA of the CDR3: TGTGCCAGCAGCTCAACACAGGGTATTAACACCGGGGAGCTGTTTTTT. Protein: CASSSTQGINTGELFF.

The rearrangement uses TRBV6-1 and TRBJ1-4, with unresolved D. V lost 8 bases and J lost 4, with 11 bases in between. This CDR3 is built from 13 residues. Germline CDR1 MNHNS, CDR2 SASEGT. The CDR3 DNA is TGTGCCAGCGGATCCACGTTTAATGAAAAACTGTTTTTT. It specifies CASGSTFNEKLFF.

The chain recombines TRBV30 with TRBJ1-4, with unresolved D. Germline-derived CDR1 and CDR2 are GTSNPN and SVGIG (reference sequence). V was cut by 7 bases and J by 7 bases, with 10 bases left in between. The length of the CDR3 is 11 residues. The CDR3 region is CASTLSEKLFF. The CDR3 DNA reads TGTGCCTCGACCCTTAGTGAAAAACTGTTTTTT.

The V call is TRBV11-2, the J call TRBJ1-4, with TRBD1 matching 7 bases. CDR3 length: 15 amino acids. The V and J ends lost 5 bases and 8 bases, in that order; junction bases with no gene match: 11. From germline, CDR1 is SGHAT and CDR2 FQNNGV. The CDR3 reads CASSPQRVQGEKLFF. CDR3 in DNA: TGTGCCAGCAGCCCCCAGCGGGTACAGGGGGAAAAACTGTTTTTT.

The chain uses TRBV6-1 and TRBJ2-2; 8 bases map to TRBD1. CDR1 MNHNS and CDR2 SASEGT come from the germline V gene. V shed 3 bases, J shed 4 bases, and the junction held 7 bases outside the gene matches. The CDR3 is 16 amino acids. The CDR3 region has the DNA TGTGCCAGCAGTGATCTGCAGGGGGCAGGCACCGGGGAGCTGTTTTTT. As protein: CASSDLQGAGTGELFF.

This clone was seen a few times. The chain has TRBV9 and TRBJ2-6; D gene unclear. Trimming stripped 3 bases from V and 0 bases from J, with 10 bases between. CDR3 length equals 16 residues. Germline lookup yields CDR1 SGDLS and CDR2 YYNGEE. The CDR3 spells CASSAGPPSGANVLTF. Written as DNA, the CDR3 is TGTGCCAGCAGCGCCGGGCCACCCTCTGGGGCCAACGTCCTGACTTTC. Drawing the rest from reference TRBV9 and TRBJ2-6, the complete variable domain is DSGVTQTPKHLITATGQRVTLRCSPRSGDLSVYWYQQSLDQGLQFLIQYYNGEERAKGNILERFSAQQFPDLHSELNLSSLELGDSALYFCASSAGPPSGANVLTFGAGSRLTVL.

This rearrangement joins TRBV4-1 to TRBJ1-3; no clear D. The CDR3 runs to 12 residues. The ends were cut back, 1 base at V and 3 bases at J, with 1 base in the middle. Per germline, CDR1 MGHRA and CDR2 YSYEKL. The CDR3 DNA reads as TGCGCCAGCAGCCAAGTTGGAAACACCATATATTTT. Its protein is CASSQVGNTIYF.

The J gene is TRBJ1-2, the V gene TRBV2, with 10 bases lining up with TRBD1. V dropped 5 bases and J dropped 7; count of bases not matched to a gene: 16. The germline gives CDR1 SNHLY, CDR2 FYNNEI. The CDR3 is made up of 17 amino acids. The CDR3 loop reads CASSHRDRGGLNRGYTF. The CDR3 DNA sequence: TGTGCCAGCAGTCACCGGGACAGGGGTGGACTAAACCGTGGCTACACCTTC.

The chain has TRBV7-9 and TRBJ1-1; TRBD1 aligns across 8 bases. The junction had 6 bases not matched to a gene; V was cut back by 5 bases and J by 1 base. This CDR3 comprises 15 residues. Germline V lookup: CDR1 SEHNR, CDR2 FQNEAQ (reference sequence). CDR3 protein: CASSHSTGANTEAFF. CDR3 bases: TGTGCCAGCAGCCATTCGACAGGGGCGAACACTGAAGCTTTCTTT.

The rearrangement uses TRBV2 and TRBJ2-5, with 8 positions matching TRBD1. The assigned J gene may be wrong: the sequence end matches TRBJ2-7 better. CDR1 is SNHLY and CDR2 is FYNNEI in the germline V gene. The CDR3 sequence is 14 residues long. The chain's CDR3 is CASSSGTGLNEQYF. The DNA of the CDR3 is TGTGCCAGCAGTTCCGGGACAGGTCTAAACGAGCAGTACTTC.

The genes are TRBV5-8 and TRBJ2-7; D is ambiguous. The CDR3 totals 12 residues. The germline V and J ends were trimmed by 0 bases and 3 bases, with 4 bases remaining between them. CDR1 SGHTS and CDR2 YDEGEE come from the germline V gene. The CDR3: CASSLVSYEQYF. The CDR3 bases are TGTGCCAGCAGCTTGGTTAGCTACGAGCAGTACTTC.

The chain recombines TRBV2 with TRBJ1-2; TRBD1 aligns across 9 bases. The germline CDR1 and CDR2 sequences are SNHLY and FYNNEI. With 6 bases clipped from V and 2 bases from J, the junction kept 1 base outside the gene matches. The CDR3 is 13 amino acids. The CDR3: CASSGTGNYGYTF. The DNA for the CDR3 is TGTGCCAGCAGCGGGACAGGGAACTATGGCTACACCTTC.

J is TRBJ1-5 and V is TRBV6-1; 8 bases are a match to TRBD1. CDR1 is MNHNS and CDR2 is SASEGT in the germline V gene. The CDR3 sequence is 13 residues long. V lost 11 bases and J lost 1; bases outside the gene matches: 4. CDR3 protein: CAGGDRSNQPQHF. CDR3 in DNA: TGTGCCGGGGGGGACAGGAGCAATCAGCCCCAGCATTTT.

The chain carries TRBV7-6 and TRBJ2-5; 9 positions match TRBD1. The CDR3 has 18 residues. CDR1 SGHVS and CDR2 FNYEAQ come from the germline V gene. The V gene end was trimmed by 5 bases and the J gene end by 3 bases; junction bases not matched to a gene: 16. The CDR3 loop is CASSQNPPRDRVKETQYF. DNA for the CDR3: TGTGCCAGCAGCCAAAACCCCCCCCGGGACAGGGTTAAAGAGACCCAGTACTTC.

This clone was seen a handful of times. This chain links TRBV5-1 with TRBJ1-1; tentatively, D is TRBD1 (6 bases). This CDR3 comprises 13 residues. Trimming stripped 4 bases from V and 1 base from J, with 8 bases between. The germline CDR1 and CDR2 sequences are SGHRS and YFSETQ. The CDR3 coding sequence is TGCGCCAGCAGCAAGGGACAGAACACTGAAGCTTTCTTT. Its translation is CASSKGQNTEAFF. Full variable domain (remainder filled in from reference TRBV5-1 and TRBJ1-1): KAGVTQTPRYLIKTRGQQVTLSCSPISGHRSVSWYQQTPGQGLQFLFEYFSETQRNKGNFPGRFSGRQFSNSRSEMNVSTLELGDSALYLCASSKGQNTEAFFGQGTRLTVV.

This clone was recorded only once. The chain has TRBV5-1 and TRBJ2-7; a possible D gene is TRBD2 (5 bases). Germline loops: CDR1 SGHRS, CDR2 YFSETQ. This CDR3 comprises 13 residues. Deletions cut 4 bases from V and 7 bases from J, with 15 bases between. The CDR3, as DNA: TGCGCCAGCAGCCCCATGAGGGAATGGGAGCAGTACTTC. Translation gives CASSPMREWEQYF.

The chain is built from TRBV11-2 and TRBJ1-1; TRBD1 matches 8 bases. The CDR3 loop spans 17 amino acids. J was trimmed by 1 base and V by 5 bases; bases with no gene match: 12. The germline V gene has CDR1 SGHAT and CDR2 FQNNGV. CDR3 region: CASSLTQGVRANTEAFF. The CDR3 DNA is TGTGCCAGCAGCCTAACACAGGGGGTCAGGGCGAACACTGAAGCTTTCTTT.

The chain uses TRBV19 and TRBJ2-1; D unresolved. This CDR3 region has 15 residues. V lost 3 bases to trimming and J lost 4 bases, with 13 bases between them. The germline V gene has CDR1 LNHDA and CDR2 SQIVND (reference sequence). CDR3 nucleotides: TGTGCCAGTAGTATTCCCGGTCCGGGTTACAATGAGCAGTTCTTC. Protein: CASSIPGPGYNEQFF.

V gene TRBV5-1 combines with J gene TRBJ2-5; no reliable D call. There are 13 residues in the CDR3. V was clipped by 4 bases and J by 5 bases, with 12 bases between them. From germline, CDR1 is SGHRS and CDR2 YFSETQ. The CDR3 bases are TGCGCCAGCAGCAGCAGGAACCGGGAGACCCAGTACTTC. It codes for CASSSRNRETQYF.